These T cell receptor beta chains were read from a single sample in a study of CD8+CD57+ T cells in acquired aplastic anemia. Via MiXCR, TCRdb re-called the reads, giving one row per CDR3 protein. The data contain hundreds of thousands of distinct CDR3 sequences, around 49% of them singletons. Sequencing input: sorted CD4+, CD8+, or CD8+CD57+ T cells (not recorded which) from PBMCs. Source of these receptors: a human donor with aplastic anemia. The CDR3 runs from the conserved cysteine through the conserved F or W. A D gene is named only where the DNA matches it firmly. The listing skips clone size in some rows; elsewhere it reads once, few, many or a size class.

cdr3_aa,cdr3_nt,cdr3_length,v_call,clone_size,d_call,j_call
CASSVNSGGGNEKLFF,TGTGCCAGCAGCGTGAATAGCGGGGGGGGAAATGAAAAACTGTTTTTT,16,TRBV9,NA,NA,TRBJ1-4
CASSPKGAAGQFF,TGTGCCAGCAGCCCCAAGGGGGCAGCTGGCCAGTTCTTC,13,TRBV6-1,few,TRBD1,TRBJ2-1
CAGINPTPSSGNTIYF,TGTGCCGGCATCAACCCGACACCTAGCTCTGGAAACACCATATATTTT,16,TRBV15,few,NA,TRBJ1-3
CASISSSSGNTIYF,TGTGCCAGCATATCTAGTAGCTCTGGAAACACCATATATTTT,14,TRBV6-1,NA,NA,TRBJ1-3
CASSVGAEKLFF,TGTGCCAGCAGCGTAGGGGCCGAAAAACTGTTTTTT,12,TRBV9,NA,NA,TRBJ1-4
CAISQGQGGNTIYF,TGTGCCATCAGCCAGGGACAGGGCGGAAACACCATATATTTT,14,TRBV10-3,many,TRBD1,TRBJ1-3
CSASSREQYF,TGCAGTGCTAGTTCGAGGGAGCAGTACTTC,10,TRBV20-1,NA,NA,TRBJ2-7
CSVEGAYNEQFF,TGCAGCGTTGAGGGAGCGTACAATGAGCAGTTCTTC,12,TRBV29-1,NA,NA,TRBJ2-1
CSASPGTGGEPLHF,TGCAGTGCTAGCCCCGGGACAGGAGGCGAACCCCTCCACTTT,14,TRBV20-1,NA,TRBD1,TRBJ1-6
CASSLTGFDTEAFF,TGCGCCAGCAGCTTAACAGGGTTTGACACTGAAGCTTTCTTT,14,TRBV5-1,NA,NA,TRBJ1-1
CASSLGDAQYF,TGTGCCAGCAGCCTAGGGGATGCGCAGTATTTT,11,TRBV7-2,many,NA,TRBJ2-3
CAWMTGSIHSGNTIYF,TGTGCCTGGATGACAGGCTCCATTCACTCTGGAAACACCATATATTTT,16,TRBV30,few,NA,TRBJ1-3
CASSPWGSEAFF,TGTGCCAGCTCACCTTGGGGATCTGAAGCTTTCTTT,12,TRBV18,many,NA,TRBJ1-1
CASSVAGAGANVLTF,TGTGCCAGTAGTGTGGCAGGGGCTGGGGCCAACGTCCTGACTTTC,15,TRBV19,NA,NA,TRBJ2-6
CASNIAGGTDTQYF,TGTGCCAGCAATATAGCGGGGGGCACAGATACGCAGTATTTT,14,TRBV2,many,TRBD2,TRBJ2-3
CASSSSGRFYEQYF,TGCGCCAGCAGCTCGTCGGGGAGGTTCTACGAGCAGTACTTC,14,TRBV7-9,NA,NA,TRBJ2-7
CASRAWDSLRGANVLTF,TGTGCCAGCAGAGCCTGGGACAGCCTCCGGGGGGCCAACGTCCTGACTTTC,17,TRBV2,NA,TRBD1,TRBJ2-6
CSARGRGSPLHF,TGCAGTGCTAGAGGGCGGGGTTCACCCCTCCACTTT,12,TRBV20-1,NA,NA,TRBJ1-6
CASSLSGHGNSPFHF,TGCGCCAGCAGCTTGAGTGGGCACGGGAATTCACCCTTCCACTTT,15,TRBV5-1,NA,NA,TRBJ1-6
CASSQDRQYGYTF,TGTGCCAGCAGTCAGGACAGGCAATATGGCTACACCTTC,13,TRBV7-9,few,TRBD1,TRBJ1-2
CASSQYGATNEKLFF,TGCGCCAGCAGCCAGTACGGGGCAACTAATGAAAAACTGTTTTTT,15,TRBV5-1,once,NA,TRBJ1-4
CASSEDRAQYEQYF,TGTGCCAGCAGTGAGGACAGGGCACAGTACGAGCAGTACTTC,14,TRBV6-5,many,TRBD1,TRBJ2-7
CASSLEGPGEAFF,TGTGCCAGCAGCTTAGAGGGTCCAGGGGAGGCTTTCTTT,13,TRBV5-8,NA,NA,TRBJ1-1
CASSYSRTYGYTF,TGTGCCAGCAGTTACTCGAGAACCTATGGCTACACCTTC,13,TRBV6-5,many,NA,TRBJ1-2
CASSTQLAGDLNEQFF,TGTGCCAGCAGTACCCAACTAGCGGGGGACCTGAATGAGCAGTTCTTC,16,TRBV25-1,NA,TRBD2,TRBJ2-1
CASSQGQNYGYTF,TGTGCCAGCAGCCAAGGGCAAAACTATGGCTACACCTTC,13,TRBV3-1,many,NA,TRBJ1-2
CASSLNRVGTEAFF,TGCGCCAGCAGCCTAAACAGGGTAGGCACTGAAGCTTTCTTT,14,TRBV5-1,many,NA,TRBJ1-1
CASSPHPQGEKLFF,TGTGCCAGCAGCCCCCATCCGCAGGGGGAAAAACTGTTTTTT,14,TRBV7-9,NA,NA,TRBJ1-4
CATGTDLNYGYTF,TGTGCCACGGGGACAGACCTAAACTATGGCTACACCTTC,13,TRBV7-2,many,TRBD1,TRBJ1-2
CSVEEGVEQYF,TGCAGCGTTGAAGAGGGCGTCGAGCAGTACTTC,11,TRBV29-1,NA,NA,TRBJ2-7
CASSLVGGSGNSPLHF,TGTGCCAGCAGCTTGGTCGGGGGCTCAGGGAACTCACCCCTCCACTTT,16,TRBV5-6,many,NA,TRBJ1-6
CASSPRAGGYLETQYF,TGTGCCAGCTCACCACGTGCAGGGGGATATCTGGAGACCCAGTACTTC,16,TRBV18,few,TRBD1,TRBJ2-5
CASSLGGRVNTEAFF,TGTGCCAGCAGCTTAGGTGGCAGGGTGAACACTGAAGCTTTCTTT,15,TRBV7-2,many,NA,TRBJ1-1
CASSSGGRDTQYF,TGTGCCAGTAGTTCGGGGGGGCGAGATACGCAGTATTTT,13,TRBV19,NA,TRBD2,TRBJ2-3
CASSQDRGAEAFF,TGTGCCAGCAGCCAAGACAGGGGGGCTGAAGCTTTCTTT,13,TRBV4-2,NA,TRBD1,TRBJ1-1
CASSRQGGDNEQFF,TGCGCCAGCAGCCGTCAGGGGGGGGACAATGAGCAGTTCTTC,14,TRBV5-1,many,NA,TRBJ2-1
CASSTTGFGELFF,TGTGCCAGCAGCACGACAGGGTTCGGGGAGCTGTTTTTT,13,TRBV9,NA,TRBD1,TRBJ2-2
CASSLSEGPGGENIQYF,TGTGCCAGCAGTTTATCGGAAGGTCCAGGGGGCGAGAACATTCAGTACTTC,17,TRBV2,NA,TRBD1,TRBJ2-4
CSAPGQGYNEQFF,TGCAGTGCTCCCGGACAGGGCTACAATGAGCAGTTCTTC,13,TRBV20-1,many,TRBD1,TRBJ2-1
CASSLSTGRRYNSPLHF,TGTGCCAGCAGTTTATCGACCGGTCGGCGGTATAATTCACCCCTCCACTTT,17,TRBV27,NA,NA,TRBJ1-6
CAISVKRGHTDTQYF,TGTGCCATCAGTGTGAAGCGGGGCCACACAGATACGCAGTATTTT,15,TRBV10-3,many,TRBD2,TRBJ2-3
CASSEGYEQYF,TGTGCCAGCAGTGAAGGCTACGAGCAGTACTTC,11,TRBV6-1,many,NA,TRBJ2-7
CASSPRQGADTQYF,TGTGCCAGCAGCCCTCGACAGGGGGCAGATACGCAGTATTTT,14,TRBV9,NA,TRBD1,TRBJ2-3
CASSQTRGGGNIQYF,TGCGCCAGCAGCCAAACCAGGGGAGGGGGGAACATTCAGTACTTC,15,TRBV4-1,NA,NA,TRBJ2-4
CASSDDRYEQYF,TGTGCCAGCAGTGATGATCGGTACGAGCAGTACTTC,12,TRBV2,NA,NA,TRBJ2-7
CASSWDRKTNTGELFF,TGTGCCAGCAGTTGGGACAGGAAGACGAACACCGGGGAGCTGTTTTTT,16,TRBV12-3/TRBV12-4,NA,TRBD1,TRBJ2-2
CATSETGYNSPLHF,TGTGCCACCAGTGAGACAGGTTACAATTCACCCCTCCACTTT,14,TRBV24-1,NA,NA,TRBJ1-6
CSARASQGSYEQYF,TGCAGTGCTAGAGCTTCACAGGGGTCCTACGAGCAGTACTTT,14,TRBV20-1,few,TRBD1,TRBJ2-7
CASSLTDSPLHF,TGTGCCAGTAGTCTCACTGATTCACCCCTCCACTTT,12,TRBV19,NA,NA,TRBJ1-6
CASSEKGPGATYGYTF,TGTGCCAGCAGTGAAAAGGGCCCAGGGGCGACCTATGGCTACACCTTC,16,TRBV2,NA,NA,TRBJ1-2
CASRGQGKGTDTQYF,TGTGCCAGCAGAGGACAGGGTAAGGGCACAGATACGCAGTATTTT,15,TRBV12-3/TRBV12-4,NA,TRBD1,TRBJ2-3
CSARGQGKGTNQPQHF,TGCAGTGCTAGGGGACAGGGAAAAGGGACGAATCAGCCCCAGCATTTT,16,TRBV20-1,many,TRBD1,TRBJ1-5
CASSQVIGTSGGRDNEQFF,TGTGCCAGCAGCCAAGTTATCGGGACTAGCGGGGGAAGGGACAATGAGCAGTTCTTC,19,TRBV5-4,NA,TRBD2,TRBJ2-1
CASSSPGQERNTEAFF,TGTGCCAGCAGCTCCCCGGGACAGGAGCGGAACACTGAAGCTTTCTTT,16,TRBV7-3,NA,TRBD1,TRBJ1-1
CASKRGGPSTDTQYF,TGTGCCAGCAAAAGGGGGGGGCCTAGCACAGATACGCAGTATTTT,15,TRBV2,NA,NA,TRBJ2-3